Sequencing of this T cell receptor beta chain was carried out in a study of T cell repertoires in cytomegalovirus infection. For the study at large: Through public TCR beta signatures, both CMV infection and matching HLA type were indicated. Study-wide results and limits: The cumulative frequency of public TCR beta families identified carriers of CMV plus the relevant HLA.

One entry per CDR3 protein results from TCRdb running MiXCR on the reads. Counted here are some 800,000 distinct CDR3 sequences, roughly 28% occurring once; the ten biggest clones make up around 13%. For this clonotype: The antigen is undetermined.

The material sequenced was cultured CD8+ T cells from PBMCs, taken from culture after CMV antigen stimulation. The receptor was isolated from a human donor in good health (CMV status not recorded). Some clones in this sample may be carry-over from other donors' samples.

CDR3 sequence: CASSLSELGLGWMGKTQYF. In DNA, the CDR3 is TGTGCCAGCAGTTTATCCGAATTGGGACTAGGGTGGATGGGGAAGACCCAGTACTTC. The rearrangement joins TRBV27 to TRBJ2-5; 8 nucleotides agree with TRBD2. This CDR3 is 19 amino acids long. The germline gives CDR1 MNHEY, CDR2 SMNVEV (reference sequence). The V and J ends lost 0 bases and 6 bases, in that order; junction bases with no gene match: 18.